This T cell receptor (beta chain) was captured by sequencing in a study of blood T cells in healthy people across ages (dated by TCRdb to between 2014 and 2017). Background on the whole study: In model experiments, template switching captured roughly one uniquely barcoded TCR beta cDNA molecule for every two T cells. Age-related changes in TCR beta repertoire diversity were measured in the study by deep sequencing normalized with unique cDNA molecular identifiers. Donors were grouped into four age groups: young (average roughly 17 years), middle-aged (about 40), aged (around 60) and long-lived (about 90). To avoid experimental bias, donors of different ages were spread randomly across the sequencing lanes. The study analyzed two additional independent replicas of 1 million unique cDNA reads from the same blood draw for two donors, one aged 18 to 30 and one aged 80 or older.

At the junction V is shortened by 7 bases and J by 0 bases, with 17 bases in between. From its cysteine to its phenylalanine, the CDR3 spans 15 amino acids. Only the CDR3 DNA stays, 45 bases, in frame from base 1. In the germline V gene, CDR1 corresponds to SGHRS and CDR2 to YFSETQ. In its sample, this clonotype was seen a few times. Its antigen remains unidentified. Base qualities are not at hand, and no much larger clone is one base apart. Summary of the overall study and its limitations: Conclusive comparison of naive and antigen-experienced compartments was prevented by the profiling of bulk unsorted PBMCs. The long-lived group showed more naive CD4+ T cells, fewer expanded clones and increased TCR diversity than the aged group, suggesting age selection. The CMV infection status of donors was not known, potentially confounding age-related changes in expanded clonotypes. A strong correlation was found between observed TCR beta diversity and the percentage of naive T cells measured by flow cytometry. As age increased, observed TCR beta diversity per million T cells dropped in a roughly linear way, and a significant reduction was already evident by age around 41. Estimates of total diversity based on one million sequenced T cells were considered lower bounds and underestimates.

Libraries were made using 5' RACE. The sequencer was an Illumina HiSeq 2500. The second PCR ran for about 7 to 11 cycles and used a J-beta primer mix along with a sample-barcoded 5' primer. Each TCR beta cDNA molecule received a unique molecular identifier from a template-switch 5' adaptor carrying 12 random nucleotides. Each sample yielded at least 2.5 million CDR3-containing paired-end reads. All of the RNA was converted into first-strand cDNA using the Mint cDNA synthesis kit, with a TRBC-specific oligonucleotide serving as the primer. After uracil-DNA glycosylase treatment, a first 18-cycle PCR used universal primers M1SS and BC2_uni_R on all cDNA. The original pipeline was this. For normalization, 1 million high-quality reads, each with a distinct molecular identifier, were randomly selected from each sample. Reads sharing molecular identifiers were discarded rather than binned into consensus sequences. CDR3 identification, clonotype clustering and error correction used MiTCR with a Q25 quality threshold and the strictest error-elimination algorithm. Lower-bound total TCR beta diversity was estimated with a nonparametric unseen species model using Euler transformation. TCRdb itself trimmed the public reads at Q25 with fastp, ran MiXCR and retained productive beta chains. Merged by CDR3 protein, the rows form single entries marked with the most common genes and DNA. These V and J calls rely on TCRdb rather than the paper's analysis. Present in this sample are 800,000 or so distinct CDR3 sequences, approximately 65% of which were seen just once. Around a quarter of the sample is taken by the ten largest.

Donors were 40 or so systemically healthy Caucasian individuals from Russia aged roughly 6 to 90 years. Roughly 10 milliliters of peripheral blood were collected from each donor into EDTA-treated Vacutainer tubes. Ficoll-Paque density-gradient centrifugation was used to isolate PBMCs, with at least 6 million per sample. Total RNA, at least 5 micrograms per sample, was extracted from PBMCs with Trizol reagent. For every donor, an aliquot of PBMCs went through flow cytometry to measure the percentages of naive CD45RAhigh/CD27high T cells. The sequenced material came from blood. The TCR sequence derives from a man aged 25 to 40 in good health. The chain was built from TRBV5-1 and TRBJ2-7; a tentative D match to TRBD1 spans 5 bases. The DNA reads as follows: TGCGCCAGCGGGGTAGGGGCCCCGAGCTCCTACGAGCAGTACTTC. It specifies CASGVGAPSSYEQYF.